One sample yielded the 28 T cell receptor beta chains listed below, sequenced in a study of blood T cells in healthy people across ages. Together with a sample-barcoded 5' primer, a J-beta primer mix was included in a second PCR lasting about 7 to 12 cycles. One entry per CDR3 protein, called by TCRdb with MiXCR from the 5' RACE reads. Among about 800,000 distinct CDR3 sequences listed, over 45% were seen once. The sample was blood. Source of these receptors: a man younger than 40 in good health.

This CDR3 reads CASSLGDRGSEAFF. The CDR3, as DNA: TGTGCCAGCAGCTTAGGGGACAGGGGAAGTGAAGCTTTCTTT. The rearrangement links TRBV7-2 to TRBJ1-1; 10 nucleotides line up with TRBD1. The CDR3 is made up of 14 amino acids. J lost 7 bases, V lost 1 base, and 3 bases had no gene match. Germline loops: CDR1 SGHTA, CDR2 FQGNSA.

In this sample, this clonotype turned up a few times. This rearrangement joins TRBV7-2 to TRBJ2-5; D could derive from TRBD1 or TRBD2 (6 bases each). Germline CDR1 SGHTA, CDR2 FQGNSA. CDR3 length: 13 residues. V was clipped by 4 bases and J by 3 bases, with 9 bases between them. The CDR3: CASSWGAKETQYF. Written as DNA, the CDR3 is TGTGCCAGCAGCTGGGGGGCTAAAGAGACCCAGTACTTC.

The chain carries TRBV14 and TRBJ2-1; the D call may be TRBD1 or TRBD2 (6 bases each). The germline CDR1 and CDR2 sequences are SGHDN and FVKESK. The CDR3 consists of 14 residues. The V gene lost 3 bases and the J gene lost 6 bases, with 12 bases spanning the gap. Here the CDR3 reads CASSHEWGANEQFF. In DNA, the CDR3 is TGTGCCAGCAGCCATGAATGGGGGGCCAATGAGCAGTTCTTC.

This rearrangement joins TRBV7-3 to TRBJ2-1, with a tentative D call TRBD2 (6 bases). V lost 1 base and J lost 7, with 14 bases in between. The germline V gene encodes CDR1 SGHTA and CDR2 FQGTGA. The CDR3 consists of 15 residues. The CDR3 bases are TGTGCCAGCAGCTTAAGCGGGCCGGGGGTGAATGAGCAGTTCTTC. The encoded protein is CASSLSGPGVNEQFF.

V gene TRBV9 combines with J gene TRBJ2-1; TRBD2 aligns across 10 bases. Per the germline V gene, CDR1 is SGDLS and CDR2 is YYNGEE. CDR3 length: 14 residues. V lost 7 bases to trimming and J lost 7 bases; unmatched junction nucleotides: 8. The CDR3 reads CASQKREGYNEQFF. The CDR3 DNA follows: TGTGCCAGCCAGAAGCGGGAGGGATATAATGAGCAGTTCTTC. Supplemented by reference TRBV9 and TRBJ2-1, the full variable domain reads DSGVTQTPKHLITATGQRVTLRCSPRSGDLSVYWYQQSLDQGLQFLIQYYNGEERAKGNILERFSAQQFPDLHSELNLSSLELGDSALYFCASQKREGYNEQFFGPGTRLTVL.

This chain uses TRBV6-6 with TRBJ2-7, with 7 positions matching TRBD2. The CDR3 spans 14 residues. Germline loops: CDR1 MNHNY, CDR2 SVGAGI (reference sequence). After removal of 5 bases from V and 5 bases from J, the junction contained 9 bases not matched to a gene. The CDR3 spells CASSQGLGGNEQYF. DNA of the CDR3: TGTGCCAGCAGTCAAGGACTAGGAGGTAACGAGCAGTACTTC.

This clonotype was found a few times. The V gene is TRBV7-2, the J gene TRBJ2-5, with TRBD1 matching 8 bases. V shed 5 bases and J 5 bases; nucleotides not matched to a gene: 4. There are 13 residues in the CDR3. The V gene's germline CDR1 is SGHTA and CDR2 FQGNSA. Written as DNA, the CDR3 is TGTGCCAGCAGCGCCAGGGGGCTTGAGACCCAGTACTTC. Its protein product is CASSARGLETQYF.

V gene TRBV6-2 or TRBV6-3 combines with J gene TRBJ2-1; D call uncertain. Germline V CDR1 and CDR2: MNHEY, SVGEGT. Between the trimmed V and J ends, which lost 2 bases and 5 bases, there was a span of 7 bases. This CDR3 is built from 13 residues. The CDR3 is CASSYSGDNEQFF. The CDR3 DNA reads as TGTGCCAGCAGTTACAGTGGGGACAATGAGCAGTTCTTC.

Note on this clonotype: An end of the junction does not agree with germline; a read error may underlie this. The CDR3 nucleotides are TGTGCCAGCAGCTCCCAGCCTGGGGATCAAGGGACCCAGTACTTC. It codes for CASSSQPGDQGTQYF. The V call is TRBV7-2, the J call TRBJ2-5; no clear D gene. CDR3 length: 15 amino acids. CDR1 and CDR2 (germline): SGHTA, FQGNSA.

The chain employs TRBV24-1 and TRBJ2-1; D tentatively fits TRBD1 or TRBD2 (6 bases each). The CDR3 is made up of 16 amino acids. Trimming cost V 4 bases and J 5 bases, with 17 bases left between them. Germline CDR1 reads KGHDR; CDR2 reads SFDVKD. The DNA for the CDR3 is TGTGCCACCAGTGACGGGGGCAGGACTATCAACAATGAGCAGTTCTTC. Translation gives CATSDGGRTINNEQFF.

V is TRBV28 and J is TRBJ2-7; 7 nucleotides agree with TRBD2. Losses at the gene ends were 4 bases for V and 2 bases for J; bases not matched to a gene: 14. The CDR3 runs 17 residues. CDR1 MDHEN and CDR2 SYDVKM come from the germline V gene. The CDR3 is CASSSGGLSSYPYEQYF. DNA of the CDR3: TGTGCCAGCAGTTCGGGGGGACTGTCCTCCTACCCCTACGAGCAGTACTTC.

This chain joins TRBV29-1 and TRBJ2-7; 11 bases are a match to TRBD1. This CDR3 is built from 13 residues. CDR1 and CDR2 from the germline V gene are SQVTM and ANQGSEA. With V trimmed by 5 bases and J by 6 bases, 6 bases remained unmatched. CDR3 DNA: TGCAGCGTTACTACCGGGACAGGGGGCGAGCAGTACTTC. Translated: CSVTTGTGGEQYF.

This clonotype was picked up one time. The J gene is TRBJ2-7, the V gene TRBV28; 9 bases are shared with TRBD2. The length of the CDR3 is 15 residues. V shed 6 bases and J 4 bases; nucleotides not matched to a gene: 10. The germline V gene encodes CDR1 MDHEN and CDR2 SYDVKM. CDR3 in DNA: TGTGCCAGCAGATCCTCCGGGACTAGCAAATACGAGCAGTACTTC. Protein sequence: CASRSSGTSKYEQYF.

The gene calls are TRBV28 and TRBJ2-4, with 8 bases fitting TRBD2. This CDR3 spans 12 amino acids. Germline-derived CDR1 and CDR2 are MDHEN and SYDVKM. J lost 13 bases, V lost 5 bases, and 7 bases had no gene match. CDR3: CASSRRREEQYF. In DNA form, the CDR3 reads TGTGCCAGCAGTCGAAGGCGGGAGGAGCAGTACTTC.

This chain links TRBV4-1 with TRBJ2-7, with D perhaps matching TRBD2 (5 bases). Trimming took 0 bases from V and 4 from J, leaving 10 bases between them. The CDR3 has 14 amino acids. The V gene's germline CDR1 is MGHRA and CDR2 YSYEKL. The CDR3 protein is CASSQEMSGYEQYF. The CDR3 DNA reads as TGCGCCAGCAGCCAAGAAATGTCGGGGTACGAGCAGTACTTC.

Details on this clonotype: One junction end does not reproduce the germline sequence, and a read error may be involved. The rearrangement uses TRBV6-2 or TRBV6-3 and TRBJ2-5; possibly TRBD1 for D (6 bases). The CDR3 spans 15 residues. Germline CDR1 reads MNHEY; CDR2 reads SVGEGT. This chain's CDR3 is CASSDPTGQKEAQYF. The CDR3 DNA sequence: TGTGCCAGCAGTGACCCAACCGGACAGAAAGAGGCCCAGTACTTC.

This clonotype was detected only once. The J gene is TRBJ2-4, the V gene TRBV20-1; D is tentatively TRBD1 or TRBD2 (6 bases each). The CDR3 is 12 residues long. Trimming left V 6 bases short and J 6 bases short, with 12 bases between. Germline V lookup: CDR1 DFQATT, CDR2 SNEGSKA (reference sequence). For the CDR3, the DNA is TGCAGTGCGCGGCCGGGGGCAAACATTCAGTACTTC. Its protein product is CSARPGANIQYF.

The chain recombines TRBV6-7 with TRBJ1-5; D gene ambiguous. TRBV6-7 is an ORF for which the function is uncertain. The CDR3 is 11 amino acids. The V and J ends lost 11 bases and 5 bases respectively, with 10 bases between them. The CDR3 DNA reads as TGTGCCGAGGTCAAGGATCAGCCCCAGCATTTT. Encoded protein: CAEVKDQPQHF.

Only a few counts were recorded for this clonotype. The chain recombines TRBV7-9 with TRBJ2-7; 7 bases line up with TRBD2. The CDR3 spans 16 residues. Looked up from germline, CDR1 is SEHNR and CDR2 is FQNEAQ (reference sequence). The trim removed 5 bases at V and 0 bases at J, leaving 10 bases unmatched. CDR3 nucleotide sequence: TGTGCCAGCAGCCGTAAGGGAGGGGACGTCTCCTACGAGCAGTACTTC. Translating gives CASSRKGGDVSYEQYF.

This clonotype was observed a few times. The chain has TRBV7-2 and TRBJ1-5; the match to TRBD1 covers 8 bases. With 4 bases clipped from V and 4 bases from J, the junction kept 9 bases outside the gene matches. Germline V gives CDR1 SGHTA, CDR2 FQGNSA. The CDR3 totals 16 residues. The CDR3 coding sequence is TGTGCCAGCAGCTCCCGGACAGGGTCTCGTAATCAGCCCCAGCATTTT. This sequence encodes CASSSRTGSRNQPQHF.

The chain combines TRBV6-1 with TRBJ1-2; weak D call: TRBD1 (6 bases). Germline loops: CDR1 MNHNS, CDR2 SASEGT. Trimming shortened V by 10 bases and J by 4 bases, and 19 bases separated the two germline ends. CDR3 length equals 14 residues. The CDR3 reads CATWGQEQLYGYTF. DNA for the CDR3: TGTGCCACGTGGGGGCAGGAGCAACTCTATGGCTACACCTTC.

CDR3 nucleotide sequence: TGTGCCAGCAGCTCCCGGGCCAGTGACTACGAGCAGTACTTC. Protein: CASSSRASDYEQYF. V gene TRBV7-9 combines with J gene TRBJ2-4, with D uncertain. The tail of the sequence fits TRBJ2-7 better, so the J call may be wrong. CDR3 size: 14 residues. Germline V CDR1 and CDR2: SEHNR, FQNEAQ (reference sequence).

Regarding this clonotype: One junction end does not reproduce the germline sequence, and a read error may be involved. The chain uses TRBV5-1 and TRBJ2-7, with D unresolved. CDR1 and CDR2 from the germline V gene are SGHRS and YFSETQ. This CDR3 is built from 14 residues. CDR3 sequence: CASTPVPFYYGQYF. The DNA for the CDR3 is TGCGCCAGCACCCCAGTTCCTTTTTACTACGGGCAGTACTTC.

The sample holds a few counts of this clonotype. This rearrangement joins TRBV9 to TRBJ2-3; the D is unclear. The germline V and J ends were trimmed by 4 bases and 2 bases, with 11 bases remaining between them. The germline V gene has CDR1 SGDLS and CDR2 YYNGEE. The CDR3 length is 14 residues. CDR3 sequence reads: CASSPRTFTDTQYF. The CDR3 DNA sequence: TGTGCCAGCAGCCCTAGGACCTTCACAGATACGCAGTATTTT.

The chain is built from TRBV2 and TRBJ1-5; D unresolved. The CDR3 contains 14 residues. CDR1 SNHLY and CDR2 FYNNEI come from the germline V gene. Trimming pared 5 bases from V and 1 base from J, leaving 9 bases between. In DNA, the CDR3 is TGTGCCAGCAGTCGGATAGGGAGCAATCAGCCCCAGCATTTT. This translates into CASSRIGSNQPQHF.

In DNA form, the CDR3 reads TGTGCCAGCAGTGGACCGGGACGGATCTACGAGCAGTACTTC. Amino acid sequence: CASSGPGRIYEQYF. The V and J genes are TRBV21-1 and TRBJ2-7; TRBD1, the D gene given by the table, was not confirmed from the DNA. TRBV21-1 is an annotated pseudogene. This CDR3 region has 14 residues.

This chain links TRBV2 with TRBJ2-3, with D tentatively TRBD1 (6 bases). Germline V gives CDR1 SNHLY, CDR2 FYNNEI. Trimming pared 6 bases from V and 4 bases from J, leaving 14 bases between. This CDR3 has 14 amino acids. The DNA of the CDR3 is TGTGCCAGCAGGGCTCAGGGGTTCCCAGATACGCAGTATTTT. Amino acid sequence: CASRAQGFPDTQYF. The whole variable domain, filled in from reference TRBV2 and TRBJ2-3, reads EPEVTQTPSHQVTQMGQEVILRCVPISNHLYFYWYRQILGQKVEFLVSFYNNEISEKSEIFDDQFSVERPDGSNFTLKIRSTKLEDSAMYFCASRAQGFPDTQYFGPGTRLTVL.

The chain joins TRBV6-5 to TRBJ1-2; 9 bases align to TRBD1. The CDR3 loop spans 13 amino acids. In germline, CDR1 is MNHEY, CDR2 SVGAGI. The ends lost 5 bases at V and 6 bases at J; junction bases unmatched: 4. The CDR3 bases are TGTGCCAGCAGTACCTGGACAGGGGATGGCTACACCTTC. Translating it yields CASSTWTGDGYTF.